The 29 T cell receptor beta chains given below trace back to one sample, sequenced in a study of T cell repertoires in cytomegalovirus infection. TCRdb called the reads again in MiXCR, with one record for every CDR3 protein. The sample lists 630,000 or so distinct CDR3 sequences; 24% were seen once. Input material: CD8+ T cells from PBMCs. The receptors here all came from a human donor in good health (CMV status not recorded). Some clones in this sample may be carry-over from other donors' samples.

The chain links TRBV4-1 to TRBJ2-1, with a possible D match to TRBD2 (5 bases). The CDR3 runs to 17 residues. V shed 3 bases and J shed 0 bases, with 15 bases lying between them. In germline, CDR1 is MGHRA, CDR2 YSYEKL. The CDR3 sequence: CASSQRAIMGSYNEQFF. Written as DNA, the CDR3 is TGCGCCAGCAGCCAGAGGGCTATCATGGGCTCCTACAATGAGCAGTTCTTC.

This clonotype was observed many times. V and J are TRBV28 and TRBJ2-5; TRBD1 aligns across 8 bases. The CDR3 loop spans 15 amino acids. The germline CDR1 and CDR2 sequences are MDHEN and SYDVKM. The trim removed 5 bases at V and 2 bases at J, leaving 7 bases unmatched. CDR3 loop: CASSRTGRKQETQYF. CDR3 in DNA: TGTGCCAGCAGTCGGACAGGGAGGAAGCAAGAGACCCAGTACTTC. The complete variable domain, with remaining parts taken from reference TRBV28 and TRBJ2-5, reads DVKVTQSSRYLVKRTGEKVFLECVQDMDHENMFWYRQDPGLGLRLIYFSYDVKMKEKGDIPEGYSVSREKKERFSLILESASTNQTSMYLCASSRTGRKQETQYFGPGTRLLVL.

This clonotype has a handful of counts. CDR3 DNA sequence: TGTGCCAGCAGTGACGGGTGGTTTTATGGCTACACCTTC. Protein product: CASSDGWFYGYTF. This rearrangement joins TRBV6-4 to TRBJ1-2, with unresolved D. The CDR3 sequence is 13 residues long. Germline V CDR1 and CDR2: MRHNA, SNTAGT. Trimming left V 2 bases short and J 5 bases short, with 9 bases between.

This clonotype was detected a few times. This chain uses TRBV20-1 with TRBJ2-7; D may be TRBD2 (5 bases). Deletions cut 3 bases from V and 4 bases from J, with 13 bases between. The CDR3 length is 13 residues. Germline values: CDR1 DFQATT, CDR2 SNEGSKA (reference sequence). CDR3 DNA: TGCAGTGCTAGGAGGGCTGCCGGGTACGAGCAGTACTTC. Amino acids: CSARRAAGYEQYF.

The V call is TRBV29-1, the J call TRBJ1-2; 9 nucleotides agree with TRBD1. The V gene's germline CDR1 is SQVTM and CDR2 ANQGSEA. There are 12 residues in the CDR3. The V and J ends lost 3 bases and 8 bases, in that order; junction bases with no gene match: 4. CDR3 in amino acids: CSVEWTGEGYTF. The CDR3 nucleotides are TGCAGCGTTGAGTGGACAGGGGAGGGCTACACCTTC.

In regard to this clonotype: Just one base apart from a much larger clone, this may be a read error. This rearrangement joins TRBV10-3 to TRBJ2-1, with 7 bases aligning to TRBD2. This CDR3 region has 16 residues. Germline V gene sequence: CDR1 ENHRY, CDR2 SYGVKD. Here the CDR3 reads CAISELLASSNNEQFF. DNA of the CDR3: TGTGCCATCAGTGAGTTACTAGCGAGCTCCAACAATGAGCAGTTCTTC.

The V gene is TRBV6-1, the J gene TRBJ2-7; D is tentatively TRBD1 or TRBD2 (5 bases each). CDR3 size: 16 residues. The germline CDR1 and CDR2 sequences are MNHNS and SASEGT. Trimming stripped 5 bases from V and 3 bases from J, with 20 bases between. The CDR3 loop is CASSYPGAGPFYEQYF. CDR3 DNA sequence: TGTGCCAGCAGTTACCCCGGGGCAGGTCCGTTCTACGAGCAGTACTTC.

The table lists this clonotype with many counts. Written as DNA, the CDR3 is TGTGCCAGCAGCTTTTTCGGGGGCGCGGTGTTCTATGGCTACACCTTC. Amino acid sequence: CASSFFGGAVFYGYTF. The rearrangement uses TRBV7-9 and TRBJ1-2; TRBD1 is a possible D gene (6 bases). The CDR3 consists of 16 residues. Per the germline V gene, CDR1 is SEHNR and CDR2 is FQNEAQ (reference sequence). With 3 bases removed from V and 4 bases from J, the gap between germline ends came to 18 bases.

This sequence joins TRBV6-1 and TRBJ1-1; no clear D. This CDR3 spans 15 amino acids. Per the germline V gene, CDR1 is MNHNS and CDR2 is SASEGT. V was pared by 10 bases and J by 2 bases, with 20 bases between. The CDR3 sequence is CATLRALGSNTEAFF. The CDR3 bases are TGTGCCACCCTCCGCGCCCTCGGGAGCAACACTGAAGCTTTCTTT.

This clonotype was observed a handful of times. The rearrangement joins TRBV6-5 to TRBJ2-1, with TRBD2 matching 15 bases. CDR3 length equals 22 residues. The germline V gene has CDR1 MNHEY and CDR2 SVGAGI. Germline trimming cut 4 bases from V and 5 bases from J; bases unmatched to any gene: 21. Here the CDR3 DNA reads TGTGCCAGCAGTTGGCTCTCCCCGGGACTAGCGGGGGGCCTTGAGCTGGACAATGAGCAGTTCTTC. Its protein product is CASSWLSPGLAGGLELDNEQFF.

This clonotype came up many times. This chain uses TRBV7-2 with TRBJ1-5; 8 bases are shared with TRBD1. There are 16 residues in the CDR3. Germline values: CDR1 SGHTA, CDR2 FQGNSA. V shed 3 bases and J 0 bases; nucleotides not matched to a gene: 4. CDR3 protein: CASSFYRGGSNQPQHF. CDR3 nucleotide sequence: TGTGCCAGCAGCTTTTACAGGGGGGGTAGCAATCAGCCCCAGCATTTT.

This clonotype showed up many times. This chain connects TRBV28 to TRBJ1-6, with D possibly TRBD1 on 6 matching bases. CDR1 and CDR2 from the germline V gene are MDHEN and SYDVKM. The CDR3 totals 15 residues. Trimming pared 6 bases from V and 8 bases from J, leaving 17 bases between. CDR3 coding DNA: TGTGCCAGCAGCACCCGGGACACCCTAGATTCACCCCTCCACTTT. It yields the protein CASSTRDTLDSPLHF.

This clonotype was seen many times. The chain uses TRBV7-2 and TRBJ1-4; TRBD1 matches 7 bases. Germline CDR1 SGHTA, CDR2 FQGNSA. With V trimmed by 4 bases and J by 5 bases, 4 bases remained unmatched. This CDR3 contains 14 residues. CDR3 residues: CASSSGQQNEKLFF. The CDR3 nucleotides are TGTGCCAGCAGCTCGGGACAGCAGAATGAAAAACTGTTTTTT.

V usage is TRBV12-3 or TRBV12-4 and J usage is TRBJ1-1, with 7 bases aligning to TRBD1. V shed 5 bases and J 7 bases; nucleotides not matched to a gene: 7. The CDR3 runs 13 residues. This CDR3 reads CASSLQGSLEAFF. For the CDR3, the DNA is TGTGCCAGCAGTCTACAGGGGAGTCTTGAAGCTTTCTTT.

The V and J genes are TRBV6-5 and TRBJ1-5; D is uncertain. V lost 7 bases and J lost 0, with 13 bases in between. The germline V gene has CDR1 MNHEY and CDR2 SVGAGI. The CDR3 extends over 15 amino acids. CDR3 residues: CASKKTVYSNQPQHF. The CDR3, as DNA: TGTGCCAGCAAAAAAACAGTCTATAGCAATCAGCCCCAGCATTTT.

This clonotype has a handful of counts. J is TRBJ1-2 and V is TRBV2; TRBD1 is a possible D gene (5 bases). V shed 3 bases and J shed 4 bases, with 9 bases lying between them. Germline CDR1 and CDR2: SNHLY and FYNNEI. The CDR3 consists of 13 residues. The CDR3 reads CASSEGGTYGYTF. CDR3 nucleotide sequence: TGTGCCAGCAGTGAGGGGGGGACCTATGGCTACACCTTC.

The chain combines TRBV15 with TRBJ2-2; D call uncertain. The V gene's germline CDR1 is LNHNV and CDR2 YYDKDF (reference sequence). V was shortened by 4 bases and J by 2 bases, with 8 bases between the two germline ends. The length of the CDR3 is 14 residues. CDR3: CATSTGPNTGELFF. The DNA of the CDR3 is TGTGCCACCAGCACTGGACCTAACACCGGGGAGCTGTTTTTT.

This clonotype was counted many times. The genes are TRBV7-8 and TRBJ2-4; D remains ambiguous. From germline, CDR1 is SGHVS and CDR2 FQNEAQ. V was trimmed by 6 bases and J by 8 bases, leaving 14 bases between them. The CDR3 is made up of 13 amino acids. The CDR3 DNA is TGTGCCAGCAGAGACCCATTCAAGGACATTCAGTACTTC. It specifies CASRDPFKDIQYF. Together with reference TRBV7-8 and TRBJ2-4, the CDR3 gives the full variable domain: GAGVSQSPRYKVAKRGQDVALRCDPISGHVSLFWYQQALGQGPEFLTYFQNEAQLDKSGLPSDRFFAERPEGSVSTLKIQRTQQEDSAVYLCASRDPFKDIQYFGAGTRLSVL.

This rearrangement joins TRBV25-1 to TRBJ1-1; 9 bases are a match to TRBD1. The CDR3 is 14 amino acids. The J segment lost 3 bases and the V segment lost 4 bases, leaving 3 bases of the junction unmatched. In germline, CDR1 is MGHDK, CDR2 SYGVNS. CDR3 nucleotides: TGTGCCAGCAGTGCGCGGACAGGGGACACTGAAGCTTTCTTT. Translation gives CASSARTGDTEAFF. Based on the CDR3 plus reference TRBV25-1 and TRBJ1-1, the full variable domain is EADIYQTPRYLVIGTGKKITLECSQTMGHDKMYWYQQDPGMELHLIHYSYGVNSTEKGDLSSESTVSRIRTEHFPLTLESARPSHTSQYLCASSARTGDTEAFFGQGTRLTVV.

About this clonotype itself: A read error may be the cause here, since a much bigger clone is one base away. This chain links TRBV7-6 with TRBJ1-1; the D is unclear. This CDR3 spans 15 amino acids. Germline V gives CDR1 SGHVS, CDR2 FNYEAQ. V gave up 4 bases and J gave up 3 bases, with 15 bases separating them. The CDR3 region is CASSYLDNIHTEAFF. The CDR3 DNA reads as TGTGCCAGCAGCTACCTAGACAACATCCACACTGAAGCTTTCTTT.

The CDR3 here is CASSVAGVALPYNEQFF. DNA for the CDR3: TGTGCCAGCAGCGTAGCCGGCGTAGCTCTCCCGTACAATGAGCAGTTCTTC. The chain uses TRBV9 and TRBJ2-1; D gene unclear. The V end was cut by 0 bases, the J end by 4 bases, with 17 bases between. Per the germline V gene, CDR1 is SGDLS and CDR2 is YYNGEE. This CDR3 has 17 residues. The entire variable domain, with the rest obtained from reference TRBV9 and TRBJ2-1, is as follows: DSGVTQTPKHLITATGQRVTLRCSPRSGDLSVYWYQQSLDQGLQFLIQYYNGEERAKGNILERFSAQQFPDLHSELNLSSLELGDSALYFCASSVAGVALPYNEQFFGPGTRLTVL.

The chain joins TRBV20-1 to TRBJ2-1; unclear D gene. This CDR3 is 12 amino acids long. With 0 bases removed from V and 7 bases from J, the gap between germline ends came to 7 bases. The germline gives CDR1 DFQATT, CDR2 SNEGSKA (reference sequence). CDR3 nucleotides: TGCAGTGCTAGAGAAGGTGGGAATGAGCAGTTCTTC. Translation gives CSAREGGNEQFF.

This clonotype was seen a handful of times. The chain employs TRBV29-1 and TRBJ2-7; no definite D call. CDR1 is SQVTM and CDR2 is ANQGSEA in the germline V gene. The CDR3 sequence is 13 residues long. V lost 4 bases to trimming and J lost 0 bases, with 10 bases between them. CDR3: CSVVTPSSYEQYF. The CDR3, as DNA: TGCAGCGTTGTAACACCGAGCTCCTACGAGCAGTACTTC.

Comments on this clonotype: Possible read error: a much larger clone is one base away. The chain combines TRBV7-2 with TRBJ2-5, with D possibly TRBD2 on 6 matching bases. V gave up 2 bases and J gave up 2 bases, with 12 bases separating them. Looked up from germline, CDR1 is SGHTA and CDR2 is FQGNSA. The CDR3 length is 15 residues. This CDR3 is CASSLMRGPQETQYF. CDR3 nucleotide sequence: TGTGCCAGCAGCTTAATGCGGGGACCTCAAGAGACCCAGTACTTC. Complete variable domain (other parts from reference TRBV7-2 and TRBJ2-5): GAGVSQSPSNKVTEKGKDVELRCDPISGHTALYWYRQSLGQGLEFLIYFQGNSAPDKSGLPSDRFSAERTGGSVSTLTIQRTQQEDSAVYLCASSLMRGPQETQYFGPGTRLLVL.

This clonotype was detected many times. The J gene is TRBJ2-1, the V gene TRBV7-2; D may be TRBD2 (6 bases). V was pared by 0 bases and J by 6 bases, with 15 bases between. Germline-derived CDR1 and CDR2 are SGHTA and FQGNSA. The CDR3 length is 16 residues. The CDR3 protein is CASSLARGNLGNEQFF. CDR3 in DNA: TGTGCCAGCAGCTTAGCGCGGGGCAACCTAGGCAATGAGCAGTTCTTC.

This chain joins TRBV13 and TRBJ1-1; 9 bases are shared with TRBD1. The J segment lost 2 bases and the V segment lost 5 bases, leaving 3 bases of the junction unmatched. This CDR3 spans 14 amino acids. In germline, CDR1 is PRHDT, CDR2 FYEKMQ (reference sequence). CDR3 protein: CASSRTGDNTEAFF. CDR3 sequence (DNA): TGTGCCAGCAGCCGGACAGGGGACAACACTGAAGCTTTCTTT.

This clonotype came up a few times. This chain connects TRBV7-2 to TRBJ2-1; 11 bases fit TRBD2. J lost 1 base, V lost 1 base, and 6 bases had no gene match. Germline CDR1 reads SGHTA; CDR2 reads FQGNSA. The CDR3 is 18 residues long. CDR3 region: CASSLGSGGGGSYNEQFF. CDR3 nucleotide sequence: TGTGCCAGCAGCTTAGGTAGCGGGGGGGGAGGGTCCTACAATGAGCAGTTCTTC.

This clonotype was observed once. The V and J genes are TRBV6-6 and TRBJ2-3; tentative D call: TRBD1 (6 bases). CDR3 size: 15 residues. Trimming left V 6 bases short and J 0 bases short, with 13 bases between. Germline CDR1 and CDR2: MNHNY and SVGAGI (reference sequence). CDR3 bases: TGTGCCAGCAGCCCCGGGACACCTAGCACAGATACGCAGTATTTT. Residues: CASSPGTPSTDTQYF.

This clonotype has at least ten counts. This chain links TRBV7-2 with TRBJ2-5; D could derive from TRBD1 or TRBD2 (6 bases each). Germline V gene sequence: CDR1 SGHTA, CDR2 FQGNSA. V was cut by 3 bases and J by 5 bases, with 31 bases left in between. The CDR3 totals 20 residues. Here the CDR3 reads CASSFLPPGASKHARETQYF. In DNA, the CDR3 is TGTGCCAGCAGCTTCCTCCCTCCGGGGGCTAGCAAACACGCACGGGAGACCCAGTACTTC.